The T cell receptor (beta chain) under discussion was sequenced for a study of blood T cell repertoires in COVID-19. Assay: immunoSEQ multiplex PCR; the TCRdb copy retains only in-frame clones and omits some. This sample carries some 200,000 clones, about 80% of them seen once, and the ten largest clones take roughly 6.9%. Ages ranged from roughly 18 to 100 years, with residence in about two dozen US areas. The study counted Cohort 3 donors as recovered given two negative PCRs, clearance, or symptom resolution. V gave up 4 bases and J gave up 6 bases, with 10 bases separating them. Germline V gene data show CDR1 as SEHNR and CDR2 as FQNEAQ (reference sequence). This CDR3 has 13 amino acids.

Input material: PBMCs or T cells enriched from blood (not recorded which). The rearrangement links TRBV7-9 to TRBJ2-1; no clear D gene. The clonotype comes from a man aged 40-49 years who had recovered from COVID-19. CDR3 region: CASSSPSGNEQFF. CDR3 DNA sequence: TGTGCCAGCAGCTCCCCTTCGGGCAATGAGCAGTTCTTC.